This T cell receptor beta chain was recovered during a study of blood T cell repertoires in COVID-19. Across the study: Both acute and convalescent COVID-19 samples were obtained from the United States, Italy and Spain. PBMCs, B-cell-depleted T cells, or T cells provided the cDNA or gDNA that made up the material.

In the original workflow: Quantification of nucleated cells was approximated via reference gene primer amplification. Only in-frame clones appear in the TCRdb table, and some are missing; sequencing was by immunoSEQ multiplex PCR. From that table come the V and J calls and clone size; the DNA was used to work out D and trimming. The data hold some 250,000 clones, with 81% observed a single time. CDR3 length: 14 amino acids. The germline V gene has CDR1 KGHSH and CDR2 LQKENI. With 2 bases clipped from V and 7 bases from J, the junction kept 7 bases outside the gene matches. The sequenced sample was peripheral blood. J is TRBJ1-1 and V is TRBV18; 7 nucleotides agree with TRBD1. The clonotype was recovered from a woman of 80 years or more with COVID-19, enrolled during active disease. CDR3 sequence (DNA): TGTGCCAGCTCACCAATGAAGGGACAGTTTGAAGCTTTCTTT. Amino acids: CASSPMKGQFEAFF.